The 31 T cell receptor beta chains below were found in one sample sequenced in a study of blood T cell repertoires in COVID-19. Clones were sequenced by immunoSEQ multiplex PCR, and TCRdb holds only the in-frame ones, with some missing. Among 200,000 to 250,000 clones listed, 70% to 90% were seen once. Specimen: peripheral blood. Every receptor here comes from a woman aged 30 to 39 who had recovered from COVID-19.

This chain uses TRBV5-4 with TRBJ2-1; D perhaps matches TRBD1 (5 bases). Germline CDR1 SGHNT, CDR2 YYREEE (reference sequence). CDR3 length: 16 amino acids. The germline V and J ends were trimmed by 1 base and 8 bases, with 19 bases remaining between them. CDR3 sequence (DNA): TGTGCCAGCAGCTTGTCGTTGGGGCCTCGTGGGGATGAGCAGTTCTTC. Translated: CASSLSLGPRGDEQFF. Drawing the rest from reference TRBV5-4 and TRBJ2-1, the complete variable domain is ETGVTQSPTHLIKTRGQQVTLRCSSQSGHNTVSWYQQALGQGPQFIFQYYREEENGRGNFPPRFSGLQFPNYSSELNVNALELDDSALYLCASSLSLGPRGDEQFFGPGTRLTVL.

The J gene is TRBJ1-1, the V gene TRBV7-3; D gene unclear. CDR1 and CDR2 (germline): SGHTA, FQGTGA. The CDR3 contains 13 residues. The ends were cut back, 3 bases at V and 6 bases at J, with 11 bases in the middle. The DNA of the CDR3 is TGTGCCAGCAGCTTGGGGAGAAGAGCTGAAGCTTTCTTT. Its translation: CASSLGRRAEAFF.

The rearrangement links TRBV27 to TRBJ2-5; D may be TRBD1 (6 bases). The length of the CDR3 is 13 residues. V lost 5 bases, J lost 2 bases, and 9 bases lay in between. Germline lookup yields CDR1 MNHEY and CDR2 SMNVEV (reference sequence). CDR3 loop: CASSRRGQETQYF. CDR3 DNA: TGTGCCAGCAGTAGAAGGGGGCAAGAGACCCAGTACTTC.

The V call is TRBV6-1, the J call TRBJ2-1; perhaps TRBD2 as D (6 bases). The V gene lost 2 bases and the J gene lost 4 bases, with 15 bases spanning the gap. The CDR3 extends over 16 amino acids. The germline gives CDR1 MNHNS, CDR2 SASEGT. In DNA form, the CDR3 reads TGTGCCAGCAGTGAATTGCGCGGGGACGGATACAATGAGCAGTTCTTC. This codes for CASSELRGDGYNEQFF.

The J gene is TRBJ1-1, the V gene TRBV21-1. TRBV21-1 is tagged as a pseudogene. This CDR3 comprises 14 residues. CDR3 residues: CARRFGRMNTEAFF. CDR3 DNA: TGTGCCAGAAGGTTCGGGAGAATGAACACTGAAGCTTTCTTT.

V gene TRBV9 combines with J gene TRBJ2-3; TRBD2 matches at 8 bases. The CDR3 sequence is 15 residues long. The germline CDR1 and CDR2 sequences are SGDLS and YYNGEE. Trimming at V came to 4 bases and at J to 7 bases, leaving 11 bases not matched to a gene. In nucleotides, the CDR3 is TGTGCCAGCAGCCCCTCGCGGGGGGCCGACAATACGCAGTATTTT. Its protein is CASSPSRGADNTQYF.

The chain recombines TRBV7-6 with TRBJ1-5; a possible D gene is TRBD1 (5 bases). The V gene lost 1 base and the J gene lost 4 bases, with 8 bases spanning the gap. The CDR3 loop spans 14 amino acids. The germline CDR1 and CDR2 sequences are SGHVS and FNYEAQ. CDR3 residues: CASSLGQINQPQHF. CDR3 DNA: TGTGCCAGCAGCTTAGGACAGATTAATCAGCCCCAGCATTTT.

This clone appeared a few times. The chain employs TRBV6-1 and TRBJ1-5; 8 bases are a match to TRBD1. Trimming cost V 3 bases and J 4 bases; bases outside gene matches: 5. Germline lookup yields CDR1 MNHNS and CDR2 SASEGT. The length of the CDR3 is 15 residues. CDR3 sequence reads: CASSDHGQGNQPQHF. The CDR3 bases are TGTGCCAGCAGTGATCATGGACAGGGTAATCAGCCCCAGCATTTT.

The rearrangement links TRBV14 to TRBJ2-1, with a tentative D call TRBD2 (5 bases). The V gene's germline CDR1 is SGHDN and CDR2 FVKESK. V lost 1 base and J lost 2, with 12 bases in between. The CDR3 loop spans 16 amino acids. The CDR3 region is CASSQVLGDTYNEQFF. CDR3 in DNA: TGTGCCAGCAGCCAAGTTCTCGGGGATACCTACAATGAGCAGTTCTTC. Full variable domain (remainder filled in from reference TRBV14 and TRBJ2-1): EAGVTQFPSHSVIEKGQTVTLRCDPISGHDNLYWYRRVMGKEIKFLLHFVKESKQDESGMPNNRFLAERTGGTYSTLKVQPAELEDSGVYFCASSQVLGDTYNEQFFGPGTRLTVL.

The V call is TRBV3-1 (or the pseudogene TRBV3-2), the J call TRBJ1-2; 7 bases agree with TRBD1. The CDR3 is made up of 14 amino acids. Trimming cost V 1 base and J 3 bases; bases outside gene matches: 2. Germline V gives CDR1 LGHDT, CDR2 YNNKEL (reference sequence). DNA for the CDR3: TGTGCCAGCAGCCAAGGACAGGGATACTATGGCTACACCTTC. Residues: CASSQGQGYYGYTF.

This chain joins TRBV7-9 and TRBJ1-3; 7 bases fit TRBD1. V gave up 5 bases and J gave up 2 bases; unmatched junction bases: 12. CDR3 length equals 17 residues. The germline CDR1 and CDR2 sequences are SEHNR and FQNEAQ (reference sequence). CDR3 sequence reads: CASSALEPGTAGNTIYF. As DNA, the CDR3 is TGTGCCAGCAGCGCACTGGAGCCCGGGACAGCTGGAAACACCATATATTTT.

The chain links TRBV19 to TRBJ1-1; 7 bases agree with TRBD1. Trimming took 6 bases from V and 0 from J; bases not matched to a gene: 4. Germline V CDR1 and CDR2: LNHDA, SQIVND (reference sequence). This CDR3 spans 14 amino acids. The CDR3 sequence is CASSQGTVNTEAFF. The DNA for the CDR3 is TGTGCCAGTAGCCAGGGGACAGTGAACACTGAAGCTTTCTTT.

The V gene is TRBV7-2, the J gene TRBJ1-1; 7 bases agree with TRBD1. In germline, CDR1 is SGHTA, CDR2 FQGNSA. The CDR3 contains 16 residues. Germline trimming cut 4 bases from V and 5 bases from J; bases unmatched to any gene: 13. The CDR3 nucleotides are TGTGCCAGCAGCTCTCTACAGGGGCAGGTTAGGACTGAAGCTTTCTTT. Residues: CASSSLQGQVRTEAFF.

The rearrangement uses TRBV7-9 and TRBJ1-2, with 7 bases aligning to TRBD1. Germline V lookup: CDR1 SEHNR, CDR2 FQNEAQ (reference sequence). This CDR3 is 14 amino acids long. V trimming: 7 bases; J trimming: 5 bases; junction bases outside the gene matches: 10. CDR3 sequence (DNA): TGTGCCAGCACACCAGACAGGGTTGGGTATGGCTACACCTTC. Its translation is CASTPDRVGYGYTF.

V and J are TRBV2 and TRBJ1-1, with D perhaps matching TRBD1 (5 bases). The CDR3 covers 13 residues. Germline V lookup: CDR1 SNHLY, CDR2 FYNNEI. V lost 3 bases to trimming and J lost 1 base, with 6 bases between them. DNA of the CDR3: TGTGCCAGCAGTGATCAGGGGAACACTGAAGCTTTCTTT. Protein sequence: CASSDQGNTEAFF.

V and J are TRBV5-4 and TRBJ2-5, with unresolved D. This CDR3 region has 12 residues. Trimming removed 1 base at V and 4 bases at J, with 5 bases between. Germline V gene data show CDR1 as SGHNT and CDR2 as YYREEE (reference sequence). Here the CDR3 reads CASSLIGETQYF. CDR3 sequence (DNA): TGTGCCAGCAGCTTGATCGGAGAGACCCAGTACTTC.

The chain joins TRBV18 to TRBJ2-7; maybe TRBD1 (5 bases). V was pared by 0 bases and J by 4 bases, with 16 bases between. Germline lookup yields CDR1 KGHSH and CDR2 LQKENI. The CDR3 spans 16 residues. The DNA for the CDR3 is TGTGCCAGCTCACCACCGGCAGGGCCGAACATGTACGAGCAGTACTTC. It codes for CASSPPAGPNMYEQYF.

This chain joins TRBV11-2 and TRBJ2-5; 8 bases agree with TRBD2. Germline V lookup: CDR1 SGHAT, CDR2 FQNNGV. This CDR3 is 16 amino acids long. The V gene end was trimmed by 0 bases and the J gene end by 5 bases; junction bases not matched to a gene: 8. For the CDR3, the DNA is TGTGCCAGCAGCTTAGATCAAGCGGGGGCGTGGGAGACCCAGTACTTC. Its translation: CASSLDQAGAWETQYF.

The genes are TRBV2 and TRBJ2-1, with 7 positions matching TRBD1. CDR1 and CDR2 (germline): SNHLY, FYNNEI. There are 14 residues in the CDR3. The J segment lost 5 bases and the V segment lost 2 bases, leaving 3 bases of the junction unmatched. CDR3 loop: CASSENRGNNEQFF. The CDR3 DNA follows: TGTGCCAGCAGTGAAAACAGGGGTAACAATGAGCAGTTCTTC.

This clone was seen only once. The V call is TRBV9, the J call TRBJ2-1; D call uncertain. Germline lookup yields CDR1 SGDLS and CDR2 YYNGEE. The length of the CDR3 is 15 residues. V dropped 2 bases and J dropped 0 bases, with 9 bases sitting between them. The DNA of the CDR3 is TGTGCCAGCAGCGTGGGTAGCTTCTCCTACAATGAGCAGTTCTTC. Its protein product is CASSVGSFSYNEQFF.

The chain uses TRBV11-2 and TRBJ2-3; D possibly corresponds to TRBD1 (5 bases). Per germline, CDR1 SGHAT and CDR2 FQNNGV. The CDR3 spans 13 residues. The germline V and J ends were trimmed by 4 bases and 4 bases, with 9 bases remaining between them. The CDR3 region is CASSSQGADTQYF. The CDR3 region has the DNA TGTGCCAGCAGCTCCCAGGGCGCAGATACGCAGTATTTT.

The chain combines TRBV7-9 with TRBJ1-1; TRBD1 might be the D (5 bases). CDR3 length: 17 residues. The germline V gene encodes CDR1 SEHNR and CDR2 FQNEAQ (reference sequence). V was clipped by 1 base and J by 4 bases, with 19 bases between them. In DNA, the CDR3 is TGTGCCAGCAGCTTAGTACAGGACCCCACCCTAGGCACTGAAGCTTTCTTT. Amino acids: CASSLVQDPTLGTEAFF.

The chain combines TRBV2 with TRBJ1-1; D possibly corresponds to TRBD1 (5 bases). From germline, CDR1 is SNHLY and CDR2 FYNNEI. The germline V and J ends were trimmed by 7 bases and 4 bases, with 19 bases remaining between them. This CDR3 contains 15 residues. CDR3 sequence (DNA): TGTGCCAGCACCCTTAACCGGCAGGGCGGCACTGAAGCTTTCTTT. Its protein is CASTLNRQGGTEAFF.

The chain employs TRBV19 and TRBJ2-1, with 9 bases matching TRBD2. V shed 3 bases and J 9 bases; nucleotides not matched to a gene: 6. Germline CDR1 is LNHDA and CDR2 is SQIVND (reference sequence). The CDR3 runs to 14 residues. Here the CDR3 reads CASSIGTSFGEQFF. The CDR3 DNA sequence: TGTGCCAGTAGTATCGGGACTAGCTTCGGTGAGCAGTTCTTC.

The table lists this clone with a few counts. The sample holds other DNA sequences that translate to the same CDR3. The chain employs TRBV6-5 and TRBJ1-1, with D uncertain. This CDR3 region has 13 residues. V lost 0 bases to trimming and J lost 0 bases, with 2 bases between them. CDR1 and CDR2 from the germline V gene are MNHEY and SVGAGI. The chain's CDR3 is CASSYSVNTEAFF. The DNA of the CDR3 is TGTGCCAGCAGTTACTCCGTGAACACTGAAGCTTTCTTT.

V gene TRBV2 combines with J gene TRBJ2-1, with a tentative D call TRBD1 (6 bases). The CDR3 loop spans 12 amino acids. Germline CDR1 SNHLY, CDR2 FYNNEI. Trimming pared 2 bases from V and 13 bases from J, leaving 12 bases between. CDR3 nucleotide sequence: TGTGCCAGCAGTGAAAGGGACAAGAGACAGTTCTTC. Translation: CASSERDKRQFF. The variable domain in full, completed from reference TRBV2 and TRBJ2-1, reads EPEVTQTPSHQVTQMGQEVILRCVPISNHLYFYWYRQILGQKVEFLVSFYNNEISEKSEIFDDQFSVERPDGSNFTLKIRSTKLEDSAMYFCASSERDKRQFFGPGTRLTVL.

This clone showed up just a few times. The chain carries TRBV2 and TRBJ1-5, with 8 bases aligning to TRBD1. This CDR3 spans 14 amino acids. Germline CDR1 SNHLY, CDR2 FYNNEI. Unmatched junction bases numbered 3, after V lost 5 bases and J lost 3 bases. The CDR3 region is CASSTQGANQPQHF. CDR3 bases: TGTGCCAGCAGTACCCAGGGGGCCAATCAGCCCCAGCATTTT. The full variable domain, its missing parts supplied by reference TRBV2 and TRBJ1-5, is EPEVTQTPSHQVTQMGQEVILRCVPISNHLYFYWYRQILGQKVEFLVSFYNNEISEKSEIFDDQFSVERPDGSNFTLKIRSTKLEDSAMYFCASSTQGANQPQHFGDGTRLSIL.

The chain combines TRBV9 with TRBJ2-1; 14 bases map to TRBD2. J lost 7 bases, V lost 4 bases, and 4 bases had no gene match. The germline V gene encodes CDR1 SGDLS and CDR2 YYNGEE. The length of the CDR3 is 15 residues. The CDR3 sequence: CASSLGTSGGNEQFF. The CDR3 nucleotides are TGTGCCAGCAGCCTGGGGACTAGCGGGGGTAATGAGCAGTTCTTC.

The V and J genes are TRBV10-3 and TRBJ1-1; 8 bases line up with TRBD1. CDR1 is ENHRY, CDR2 SYGVKD, per germline. J lost 5 bases, V lost 2 bases, and 7 bases had no gene match. The CDR3 length is 15 residues. The DNA of the CDR3 is TGTGCCATCAGTGAGAAAGCAGGGGGCGCGACTGAAGCTTTCTTT. Translated, it gives CAISEKAGGATEAFF.

This clone was observed once. This sequence joins TRBV19 and TRBJ1-5, with a tentative D call TRBD1 (6 bases). V was clipped by 5 bases and J by 4 bases, with 18 bases between them. This CDR3 has 16 residues. In germline, CDR1 is LNHDA, CDR2 SQIVND (reference sequence). The CDR3 region is CASSLTTGRGNQPQHF. The CDR3 nucleotides are TGTGCCAGTAGTCTAACGACAGGACGGGGAAATCAGCCCCAGCATTTT.

J is TRBJ2-2 and V is TRBV4-1, with D unclear. This CDR3 spans 14 amino acids. V was pared by 4 bases and J by 8 bases, with 14 bases between. Germline lookup yields CDR1 MGHRA and CDR2 YSYEKL. Written as DNA, the CDR3 is TGCGCCAGCAGCCCCCCCAGGCCTCCAGGGGAGCTGTTTTTT. It is translated as CASSPPRPPGELFF.